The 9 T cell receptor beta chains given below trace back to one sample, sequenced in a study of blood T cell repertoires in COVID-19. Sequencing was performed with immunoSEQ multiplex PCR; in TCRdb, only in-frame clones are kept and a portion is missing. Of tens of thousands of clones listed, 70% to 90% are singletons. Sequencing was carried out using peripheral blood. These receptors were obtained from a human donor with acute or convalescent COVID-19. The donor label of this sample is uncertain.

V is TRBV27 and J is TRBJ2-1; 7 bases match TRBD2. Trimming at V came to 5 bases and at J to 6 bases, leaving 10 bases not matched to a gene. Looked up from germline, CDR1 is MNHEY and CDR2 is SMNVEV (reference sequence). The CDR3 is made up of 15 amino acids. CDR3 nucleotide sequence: TGTGCCAGCAGTGCTTTGGGGGGGAAGATCAATGAGCAGTTCTTC. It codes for CASSALGGKINEQFF.

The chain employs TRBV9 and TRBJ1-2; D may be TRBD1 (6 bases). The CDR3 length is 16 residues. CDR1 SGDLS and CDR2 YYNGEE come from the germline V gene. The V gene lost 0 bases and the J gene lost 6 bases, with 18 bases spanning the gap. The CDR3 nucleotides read TGTGCCAGCAGCGTAGAATTCATTGGGGGCCCGGATGGCTACACCTTC. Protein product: CASSVEFIGGPDGYTF. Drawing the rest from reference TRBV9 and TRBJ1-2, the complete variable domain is DSGVTQTPKHLITATGQRVTLRCSPRSGDLSVYWYQQSLDQGLQFLIQYYNGEERAKGNILERFSAQQFPDLHSELNLSSLELGDSALYFCASSVEFIGGPDGYTFGSGTRLTVV.

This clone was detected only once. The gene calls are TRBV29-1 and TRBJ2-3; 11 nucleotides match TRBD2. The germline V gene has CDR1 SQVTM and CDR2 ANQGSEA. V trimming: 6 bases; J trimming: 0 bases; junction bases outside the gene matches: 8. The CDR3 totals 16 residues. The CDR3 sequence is CSVVGTSGISTDTQYF. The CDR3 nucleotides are TGCAGCGTGGTGGGGACTAGCGGTATAAGCACAGATACGCAGTATTTT.

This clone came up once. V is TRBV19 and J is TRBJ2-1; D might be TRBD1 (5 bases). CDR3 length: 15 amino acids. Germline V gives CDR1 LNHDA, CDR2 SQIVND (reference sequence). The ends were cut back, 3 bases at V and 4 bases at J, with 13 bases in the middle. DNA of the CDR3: TGTGCCAGTAGTATCCAGGGCCTCATTTACAATGAGCAGTTCTTC. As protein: CASSIQGLIYNEQFF.

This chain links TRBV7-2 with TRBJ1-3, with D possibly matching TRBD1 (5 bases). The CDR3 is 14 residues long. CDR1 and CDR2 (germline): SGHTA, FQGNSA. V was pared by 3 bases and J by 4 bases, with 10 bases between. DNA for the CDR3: TGTGCCAGCAGCTTTGGAGGGGCAGGAAACACCATATATTTT. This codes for CASSFGGAGNTIYF.

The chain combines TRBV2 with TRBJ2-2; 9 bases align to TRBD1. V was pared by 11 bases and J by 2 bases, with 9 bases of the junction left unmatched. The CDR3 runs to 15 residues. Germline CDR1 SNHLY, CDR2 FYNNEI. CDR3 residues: CASLPDRGNTGELFF. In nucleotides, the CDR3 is TGTGCCTCCCTTCCGGACAGGGGAAACACCGGGGAGCTGTTTTTT.

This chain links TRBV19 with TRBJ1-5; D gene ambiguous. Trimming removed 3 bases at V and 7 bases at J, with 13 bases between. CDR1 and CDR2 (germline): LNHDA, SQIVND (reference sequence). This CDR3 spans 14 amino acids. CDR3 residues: CASSMRGYNQPQHF. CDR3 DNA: TGTGCCAGTAGTATGCGGGGTTACAACCAGCCCCAGCATTTT.

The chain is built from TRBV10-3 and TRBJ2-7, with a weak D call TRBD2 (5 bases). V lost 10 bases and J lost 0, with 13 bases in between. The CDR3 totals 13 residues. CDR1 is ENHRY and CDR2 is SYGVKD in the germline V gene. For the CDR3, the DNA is TGTGCCAGCCAGGACTCGAGCTCCTACGAGCAGTACTTC. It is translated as CASQDSSSYEQYF.

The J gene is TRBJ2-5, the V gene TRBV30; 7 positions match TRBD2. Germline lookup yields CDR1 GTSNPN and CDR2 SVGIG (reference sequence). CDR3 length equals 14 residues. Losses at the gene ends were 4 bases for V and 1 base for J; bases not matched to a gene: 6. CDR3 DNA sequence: TGTGCCTGGAAGGCGGCGGGAGCCCAAGAGACCCAGTACTTC. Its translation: CAWKAAGAQETQYF.